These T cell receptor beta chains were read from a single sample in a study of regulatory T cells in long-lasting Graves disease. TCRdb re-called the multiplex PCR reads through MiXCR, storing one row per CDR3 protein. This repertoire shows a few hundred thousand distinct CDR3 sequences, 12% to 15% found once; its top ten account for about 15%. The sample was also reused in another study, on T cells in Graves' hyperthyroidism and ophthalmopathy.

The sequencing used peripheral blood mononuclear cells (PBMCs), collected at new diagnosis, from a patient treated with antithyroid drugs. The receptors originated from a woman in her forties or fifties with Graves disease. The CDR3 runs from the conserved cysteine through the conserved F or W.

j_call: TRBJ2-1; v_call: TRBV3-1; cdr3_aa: CASSQEASSYNEQFF
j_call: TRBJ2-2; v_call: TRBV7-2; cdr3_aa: CASSLVSPSGANTGELFF
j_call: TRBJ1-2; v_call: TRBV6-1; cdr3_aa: CASSARDRGLANYGYTF
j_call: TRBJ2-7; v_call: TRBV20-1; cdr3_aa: CSARRTGTIEQYF
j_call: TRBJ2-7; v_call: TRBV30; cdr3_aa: CAWSTSGSYEQYF
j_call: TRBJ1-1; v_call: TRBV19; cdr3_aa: CASRVQANTEAFF
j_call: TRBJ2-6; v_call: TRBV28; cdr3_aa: CASSKQGRSSGANVLTF
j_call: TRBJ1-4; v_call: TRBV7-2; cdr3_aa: CASSLALRGLDEKLFF
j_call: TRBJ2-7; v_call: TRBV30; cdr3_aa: CACDTDSASYEQYF
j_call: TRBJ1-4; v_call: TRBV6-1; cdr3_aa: CASRHRSGNEKLFF
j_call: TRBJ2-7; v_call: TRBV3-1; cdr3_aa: CASSQADRVYEQYF
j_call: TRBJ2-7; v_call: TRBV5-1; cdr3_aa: CASSHPGQGYEQYF
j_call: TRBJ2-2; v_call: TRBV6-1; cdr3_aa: CASSEVGGHSANTGELLF
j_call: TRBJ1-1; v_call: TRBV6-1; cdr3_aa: CASKFSYRSNTEAFF
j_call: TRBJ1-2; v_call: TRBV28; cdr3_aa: CASSRGSGYTF
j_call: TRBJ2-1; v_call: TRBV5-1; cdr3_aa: CASSLGWVPNNEQFF
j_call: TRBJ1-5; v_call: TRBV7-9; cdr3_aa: CASSLVGGTNQPQHF
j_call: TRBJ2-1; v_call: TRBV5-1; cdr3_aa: CASSLAKADSSYNEQFF
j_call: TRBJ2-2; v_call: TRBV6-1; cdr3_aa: CASTQTATGELFF
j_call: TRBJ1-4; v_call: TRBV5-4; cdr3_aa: CASSRDRDGKLFF
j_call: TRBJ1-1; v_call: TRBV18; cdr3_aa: CASSPSQGGTEAFF
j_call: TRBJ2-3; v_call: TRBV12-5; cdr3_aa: CASGVPAGMSDTQYF
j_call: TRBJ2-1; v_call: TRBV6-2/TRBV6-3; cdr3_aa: CASSPGTGGDEQFF